These 22 T cell receptor beta chains originate from one sample sequenced in a study of metastatic and nonmetastatic thyroid tumors. Treatment of any kind had been given to no patient before thyroid surgery. With MiXCR, TCRdb reprocessed the PCR reads. The sample shows tens of thousands of clones, about 12% of them seen only once. The sequenced sample was tumor tissue. All receptors derive from a female donor with papillary thyroid cancer or a benign thyroid nodule (not recorded which). Some clones in this sample may be carry-over from other donors' samples.

This clone was picked up many times. The germline gene is not matched at one end of the junction; a read error may be the cause. The V gene is TRBV6-1, the J gene TRBJ2-7, with 9 bases matching TRBD1. Germline CDR1 MNHNS, CDR2 SASEGT. The CDR3 covers 12 residues. The CDR3 DNA sequence: TGTGCCAGCAGTGGGACGGACAGGGGTCCCAGCTTC. It codes for CASSGTDRGPSF.

The table lists this clone with many counts. The chain has TRBV11-3 and TRBJ2-5; D is undetermined. V was shortened by 5 bases and J by 5 bases, with 12 bases between the two germline ends. CDR1 SGHNT and CDR2 YENEEA come from the germline V gene. This CDR3 is built from 13 residues. The CDR3 DNA sequence: TGTGCCAGCAGCACTTACGACGATGAGACCCAGTACTTC. This codes for CASSTYDDETQYF. Supplemented by reference TRBV11-3 and TRBJ2-5, the full variable domain reads EAGVVQSPRYKIIEKKQPVAFWCNPISGHNTLYWYLQNLGQGPELLIRYENEEAVDDSQLPKDRFSAERLKGVDSTLKIQPAELGDSAVYLCASSTYDDETQYFGPGTRLLVL.

This clone was observed a few times. A read error may be the cause here, since a much bigger clone is one base away. The sample holds other DNA sequences that translate to the same CDR3. The chain joins TRBV2 to TRBJ2-1; 12 bases map to TRBD2. Germline CDR1 is SNHLY and CDR2 is FYNNEI. The CDR3 has 15 residues. The CDR3 is CASSVLAGGYNEQFF. CDR3 in DNA: TGCGCCAGCAGTGTGCTAGCGGGAGGGTACAATGAGCAGTTCTTC.

The chain links TRBV7-2 to TRBJ1-2, with 9 bases lining up with TRBD1. The germline gives CDR1 SGHTA, CDR2 FQGNSA. V was pared by 2 bases and J by 6 bases, with 4 bases of the junction left unmatched. The CDR3 length is 14 residues. The CDR3 sequence: CASSLRGQGDGYTF. The CDR3 DNA sequence: TGTGCCAGCAGCTTAAGGGGACAGGGAGATGGCTACACCTTC.

This chain links TRBV5-1 with TRBJ1-2, with a possible D match to TRBD1 (6 bases). Per the germline V gene, CDR1 is SGHRS and CDR2 is YFSETQ. The CDR3 sequence is 15 residues long. The V gene lost 2 bases and the J gene lost 6 bases, with 17 bases spanning the gap. DNA for the CDR3: TGCGCCAGCAGCTTACGATCGACAGGCGACCATGGCTACACCTTC. Protein sequence: CASSLRSTGDHGYTF.

This clone was seen a handful of times. A much larger clone is a single base away; this may be a read error. The sample contains more than one DNA sequence encoding this CDR3. The chain is built from TRBV19 and TRBJ2-6; a weak D match, TRBD1 (5 bases). Germline values: CDR1 LNHDA, CDR2 SQIVND (reference sequence). The CDR3 is 15 amino acids. The chain's CDR3 is CASLPGYSGANVLTF. As DNA, the CDR3 is TGTGCCAGTCTCCCGGGCTACTCTGGGGCAAACGTCCTGACTTTC.

This clone was recorded at least ten times. V and J are TRBV11-3 and TRBJ2-2; D is perhaps TRBD1 (5 bases). Deletions cut 7 bases from V and 1 base from J, with 13 bases between. CDR3 size: 15 residues. CDR1 is SGHNT, CDR2 YENEEA, per germline. The CDR3 DNA is TGTGCCAGCAACTCCCGGACAAGGAACACCGGGGAGCTGTTTTTT. This codes for CASNSRTRNTGELFF.

Remarks on this clone: Compared with germline, one end of the junction differs, possibly owing to a read error. The CDR3 DNA sequence: TGTGCCGGCAGCTTAGTCGATAAAGATCAGCCCCAGCATTTT. Protein: CAGSLVDKDQPQHF. The rearrangement joins TRBV7-9 to TRBJ1-5; D remains ambiguous. This CDR3 comprises 14 residues. Germline CDR1 reads SEHNR; CDR2 reads FQNEAQ (reference sequence).

A remark on this clone: A read error may explain this, as a much larger clone is one base away. This chain links TRBV15 with TRBJ1-4; D is undetermined. Germline lookup yields CDR1 LNHNV and CDR2 YYDKDF (reference sequence). Trimming shortened V by 4 bases and J by 8 bases, and 17 bases separated the two germline ends. The CDR3 contains 15 residues. The CDR3 DNA reads TGTGCCACCAGCATGTTTTGGGGAGCCAGGGAAAAACTGTTTTTT. It is translated as CATSMFWGAREKLFF.

This clone occurred many times. The chain employs TRBV6-1 and TRBJ1-2; possible D gene TRBD1, 5 bases. The V and J ends lost 7 bases and 8 bases respectively, with 20 bases between them. CDR1 and CDR2 from the germline V gene are MNHNS and SASEGT. CDR3 size: 14 residues. The CDR3 protein is CASTPQVGGWGYTF. CDR3 coding DNA: TGTGCCAGCACCCCGCAAGTCGGGGGGTGGGGCTACACCTTC.

This clone was seen many times. The gene calls are TRBV20-1 and TRBJ2-2, with 8 positions matching TRBD2. The CDR3 has 14 amino acids. The ends lost 2 bases at V and 6 bases at J; junction bases unmatched: 5. Germline V gives CDR1 DFQATT, CDR2 SNEGSKA (reference sequence). DNA for the CDR3: TGCAGTGCTAGAAGCGGGAGTGCCGCCGGGGAGCTGTTTTTT. This translates into CSARSGSAAGELFF.

This clone has only a few counts. CDR3 protein: CASGRQTDYGYTF. CDR3 nucleotides: TGTGCTAGTGGAAGACAGACCGACTATGGCTACACCTTC. The chain couples TRBV12-5 to TRBJ1-2; the D gene is possibly TRBD1 (5 bases). Looked up from germline, CDR1 is LGHNT and CDR2 is FRNRAP. V shed 6 bases and J shed 3 bases, with 11 bases lying between them. The CDR3 is 13 residues long.

There are many counts of this clone. The rearrangement joins TRBV28 to TRBJ2-1, with 16 bases identical to TRBD2. The CDR3 runs to 15 residues. V gave up 4 bases and J gave up 15 bases; unmatched junction bases: 9. The germline gives CDR1 MDHEN, CDR2 SYDVKM. The CDR3 loop is CASSSGTSGRAGGFF. In DNA, the CDR3 is TGTGCCAGCAGTTCCGGGACTAGCGGGAGGGCGGGCGGGTTCTTC. Together with reference TRBV28 and TRBJ2-1, the CDR3 gives the full variable domain: DVKVTQSSRYLVKRTGEKVFLECVQDMDHENMFWYRQDPGLGLRLIYFSYDVKMKEKGDIPEGYSVSREKKERFSLILESASTNQTSMYLCASSSGTSGRAGGFFGPGTRLTVL.

In this sample, this clone turned up many times. The genes are TRBV6-1 and TRBJ1-1; 7 bases line up with TRBD1. After removal of 8 bases from V and 11 bases from J, the junction contained 8 bases not matched to a gene. Germline V CDR1 and CDR2: MNHNS, SASEGT. This CDR3 contains 11 residues. DNA of the CDR3: TGTGCCAGCGCTGACAGGGCCGAGGCTTTCTTT. Its protein product is CASADRAEAFF.

At least ten counts were recorded for this clone. This chain joins TRBV5-6 and TRBJ1-5; D unclear. CDR1 is SGHDT and CDR2 is YYEEEE in the germline V gene. The V gene lost 0 bases and the J gene lost 7 bases, with 20 bases spanning the gap. This CDR3 is built from 17 residues. In DNA form, the CDR3 reads TGTGCCAGCAGCTTGGGGGCCCCGGGGTTTGAGTTGCAGCCCCAGCATTTT. Translation gives CASSLGAPGFELQPQHF.

A note on this clone: With a much larger clone just one base away, this may be a read error. In the same sample, other DNA sequences code for this CDR3. V and J are TRBV20-1 and TRBJ2-3, with D perhaps TRBD2 (5 bases). CDR1 is DFQATT, CDR2 SNEGSKA, per germline (reference sequence). This CDR3 has 13 amino acids. CDR3: CSGGGRATDTQYF. DNA for the CDR3: TGTAGTGGTGGCGGGCGGGCCACAGATACGCAGTATTTT.

This clone was seen repeatedly, ten times or more. A read error may produce the germline difference seen at one junction end. In the same sample, other DNA sequences code for this CDR3. The chain links TRBV6-5 to TRBJ1-6; maybe TRBD1 (5 bases). Germline-derived CDR1 and CDR2 are MNHEY and SVGAGI. This CDR3 spans 15 amino acids. This chain's CDR3 is CASSYSEGTRSPLHF. CDR3 nucleotide sequence: TGTGCTAGCAGTTACTCCGAGGGGACGAGATCACCCCTCCACTTT.

In the case of this clone: A much larger clone lies one base from this, so it may be a read error. The J gene is TRBJ1-1, the V gene TRBV4-2, with 8 bases lining up with TRBD1. CDR1 is LGHNA, CDR2 YNFKEQ, per germline. The CDR3 has 13 amino acids. The CDR3 loop reads CVSSQGADTEAFF. CDR3 nucleotides: TGTGTCAGCAGCCAGGGGGCTGACACTGAAGCTTTCTTT.

There are many counts of this clone. The V call is TRBV5-1, the J call TRBJ2-3; no definite D call. V was cut by 5 bases and J by 2 bases, with 15 bases left in between. Germline lookup yields CDR1 SGHRS and CDR2 YFSETQ. The CDR3 sequence is 15 residues long. This CDR3 reads CASSTAELDTDTQYF. CDR3 bases: TGCGCCAGCAGTACCGCGGAGCTTGACACAGATACGCAGTATTTT.

In the case of this clone: A much bigger clone sits one base away, suggesting this may be a read error. The V call is TRBV6-1, the J call TRBJ2-2, with 7 bases matching TRBD2. CDR3 length: 16 residues. Per the germline V gene, CDR1 is MNHNS and CDR2 is SASEGT. After removal of 4 bases from V and 1 base from J, the junction contained 6 bases not matched to a gene. CDR3 in amino acids: CASSVASGLNTGELFF. CDR3 sequence (DNA): TGTGCCAGCAGTGTGGCTAGCGGCCTGAACACCGGGGAGCTGTTTTTT.

This clone has at least ten counts. The chain is built from TRBV5-1 and TRBJ2-1; no definite D call. This CDR3 is 14 amino acids long. The V gene's germline CDR1 is SGHRS and CDR2 YFSETQ. Trimming cost V 7 bases and J 0 bases, with 11 bases left between them. CDR3 protein: CASGLGDSYNEQFF. In DNA form, the CDR3 reads TGCGCCAGCGGGCTCGGAGACTCCTACAATGAGCAGTTCTTC.

This clone was observed many times. The CDR3 region is CASSFPLGQGPYEQYF. The CDR3 nucleotides read TGCGCCAGCAGCTTTCCGTTGGGACAGGGGCCCTACGAGCAGTACTTC. V is TRBV5-1 and J is TRBJ2-7, with 10 bases lining up with TRBD1. With V trimmed by 2 bases and J by 2 bases, 7 bases remained unmatched. The CDR3 sequence is 16 residues long. Germline V gene lookup returns CDR1 SGHRS and CDR2 YFSETQ. Full variable domain (missing parts from reference TRBV5-1 and TRBJ2-7): KAGVTQTPRYLIKTRGQQVTLSCSPISGHRSVSWYQQTPGQGLQFLFEYFSETQRNKGNFPGRFSGRQFSNSRSEMNVSTLELGDSALYLCASSFPLGQGPYEQYFGPGTRLTVT.